This T cell receptor (beta chain) was sequenced for a study of T cell responses to AZD1222 COVID-19 vaccine. Across the study: Pooling covered second doses at about 4 or about 12 weeks.

Study-wide results and limits: Spike-specific TCR breadth and depth grew following two AZD1222 doses. Females made up more of the donors, who were largely white British, and clonal diversity may have come out too low.

V shed 7 bases and J 0 bases; nucleotides not matched to a gene: 13. The germline gives CDR1 MDHEN, CDR2 SYDVKM. The CDR3 length is 18 residues. The data were produced by immunoSEQ multiplex PCR, yet TCRdb's version contains in-frame clones alone and is incomplete. The sample contains 65,000 to 85,000 clones, 88% of which appear only once. Details on this clone: What it recognizes is unknown.

The material sequenced was peripheral blood, taken on day 0 of AZD1222 vaccination. The clonotype originates from an adult in good health. The chain links TRBV28 to TRBJ2-1, with 9 bases that match TRBD2. The CDR3 spells CASITGRGRAVSYNEQFF. The CDR3 bases are TGTGCCAGCATTACGGGGCGCGGGAGGGCCGTCTCCTACAATGAGCAGTTCTTC.